This T cell receptor (beta chain) derives from a study of blood T cell repertoires in COVID-19. Study at large: COVID-19 samples from acute and convalescent phases originated in the United States, Italy and Spain. In each case, the material was cDNA or gDNA derived from T cells, B-cell-depleted T cells, or PBMCs.

Per the original methods: Estimation of nucleated cell counts was performed using reference gene primer amplification. Assay used: immunoSEQ multiplex PCR; TCRdb lists only in-frame clones, some missing. The DNA gave D and trimming, while V, J and clone size come from that table. This sample has over 130,000 clones, with approximately 88% found just once. Sequencing was done on a sample of peripheral blood. The source of this sequence is a man aged 55-75 years with active or convalescent COVID-19.

CDR3 sequence (DNA): TGTGCCAGCAGTTTACAGCCGGGACTAGCGGATAACAATGAGCAGTTCTTC. It encodes CASSLQPGLADNNEQFF. V and J are TRBV27 and TRBJ2-1; TRBD2 agrees at 11 bases. Germline V CDR1 and CDR2: MNHEY, SMNVEV (reference sequence). The junction had 8 bases not matched to a gene; V was cut back by 2 bases and J by 5 bases. The CDR3 is made up of 17 amino acids.